This T cell receptor beta chain came from a study of PD-1 blockade in classical Hodgkin lymphoma (dated by TCRdb to 2019 to 2021). In terms of the full investigation: Nivolumab dosing was 3 mg/kg intravenously every 2 weeks, continuing until either disease progression or unacceptable toxicity. The study used CyTOF and TCR beta sequencing to define a peripheral blood immune signature of response to PD-1 blockade in classical Hodgkin lymphoma. Here is what the overall study found, with its caveats: Lower diversity was observed in patients in whom nivolumab was started less than 1 year after ASCT, and these patients were excluded from later analyses so that confounding by immune reconstitution would be avoided. The study was restricted to a single clinical trial cohort, and the causes of repertoire differences, possibly disease activity or prior therapy, were left undefined. CD4+ but not CD8+ TCR diversity rose significantly by C4D1 (p=0.0027 vs p=0.16), most apparent in complete responders (p=0.02). Baseline TCR diversity was reported to be lower in newly diagnosed patients than in healthy donors and to be lower still in relapsed/refractory patients. Trial patients with a complete response had baseline diversity similar to that of newly diagnosed patients, while partial responders and progressors had significantly lower diversity.

In the case of this clone: Its antigen is still unknown. It has no much larger one-base neighbor in the sample; base qualities were not kept. Other DNA sequences in this sample translate to the same CDR3.

In the germline V gene, CDR1 corresponds to SGHNT and CDR2 to YENEEA. Trimming takes 3 bases off V and 3 bases off J; junction bases not matched to a gene: 4. The CDR3 goes from the cysteine to the phenylalanine over 15 residues. The DNA shown is the 45-base CDR3, in frame from base 1. Genomic DNA was extracted with the Qiagen DNeasy kit from unsorted PBMCs and from negatively selected CD4+ and CD8+ fractions. TCR beta CDR3 regions were amplified by immunoSEQ multiplex PCR using primers annealing to V and J segments. A synthetic immune receptor repertoire was used to minimize amplification bias, and any residual bias was removed computationally once sequencing was done. The study's processing was this. Custom Python scripts were used to quantify repertoire diversity as the Shannon entropy index. The unsorted, CD4+ and CD8+ repertoires were each analyzed separately, with the exception of combined analyses, where CD4+ and CD8+ sequences were merged in silico. A clone was considered expanded if an increase in frequency of at least 2-fold after treatment relative to C1D1 was found, and a pseudocount of 0.5 was applied to clones undetected at baseline. Singleton clones were defined as clones with 0 or 1 copy at C1D1, and non-singleton clones were defined as clones with 2 or more copies. Clones expanded in unsorted samples were labelled as CD4+, CD8+ or unknown by matching protein sequences in sorted samples from the same patient. Diversity changes from C1D1 to C4D1 were tested in paired samples using Wilcoxon tests. TCRdb provides this immuneACCESS table in a form limited to in-frame rearrangements. Some clones are lacking; in checked studies, under half of them reflect an unresolved V gene, and why the rest are absent is not known. The V and J calls and the clone size are those of that table, but D and trimming were determined from the DNA. This sample holds just over 60,000 clones; roughly 88% were observed only once. Of the sample, about an eighth falls within the top ten clones.

Interpreted using the paper, the time point label stands for: cycle 1 day 1 (C1D1), immediately before nivolumab initiation. Every trial patient had relapsed following autologous stem cell transplantation, and prior brentuximab vedotin exposure was what differed among cohorts A, B and C. The trial cohort was composed of some 57 patients with relapsed/refractory classical Hodgkin lymphoma, for whom complete response, partial response or progressive disease was recorded as best overall response. Single-agent nivolumab was administered to trial patients in the multi-cohort phase II CheckMate 205 trial. An independent review committee assessed best overall response by applying the 2007 International Working Group response criteria. Trial PBMCs were collected immediately before nivolumab initiation (C1D1) and during therapy at cycle 2 day 1 and cycle 4 day 1. Peripheral blood was collected in 8 mL Vacutainer Cell Preparation Tubes, from which PBMCs were isolated by centrifugation and then cryopreserved.

The specimen was peripheral blood mononuclear cells (PBMCs), collected at baseline. This receptor was identified in a human donor with classical Hodgkin lymphoma. The chain couples TRBV11-3 to TRBJ2-1; TRBD2 aligns with 8 central bases. The bases read TGTGCCAGCAGCTTTAGCGGGACCCGCTACAATGAGCAGTTCTTC. Its translation is CASSFSGTRYNEQFF.